Detailed here is one T cell receptor (beta chain). Its antigen is as yet unknown. These data are taken from a study of T cell responses to AZD1222 COVID-19 vaccine. Findings and limits, study-wide: Along spike, vaccine-associated CD4 TCRs were found throughout, with dominance at 160-218 and 743-854. The study identified only five to seven AZD1222 recipients as seropositive at baseline. There were repertoire samples only from the period after the peak T cell response. Clonal diversity was possibly underestimated; the donors were predominantly white British and more often female.

V lost 3 bases and J 4 bases, leaving 14 bases between the germline ends. CDR3 length: 15 amino acids. Germline CDR1 is KGHDR and CDR2 is SFDVKD. Measured with immunoSEQ multiplex PCR; TCRdb has only the in-frame clones, and not every one. The data contain some 250,000 clones, around 93% of them singletons. The source is an adult who received the AZD1222 COVID-19 vaccine. Sequenced material: peripheral blood, taken 28 days after the second AZD1222 dose. The rearrangement joins TRBV24-1 to TRBJ2-5, with D unclear. For the CDR3, the DNA is TGTGCCACCAGTGATCCCTCCCGTCCAGGAGAGACCCAGTACTTC. Translated, it gives CATSDPSRPGETQYF.